This entry describes one TCR beta chain. This entry belongs to a study of blood T cell repertoires in COVID-19. The table came from immunoSEQ multiplex PCR; TCRdb's copy has only in-frame clones and leaves some out. This table has 180,000 or so clones, 90% appearing once. The clonotype was recovered from a man in his forties or fifties with acute or convalescent COVID-19. Sequencing used peripheral blood.

CDR3 amino acids: CASSPTQGIKNIQYF. As DNA, the CDR3 is TGTGCCAGCAGCCCCACCCAGGGTATAAAAAACATTCAGTACTTC. The V call is TRBV7-9, the J call TRBJ2-4; TRBD1 is a possible D gene (5 bases). V lost 5 bases and J lost 4, with 15 bases in between. Germline V gene data show CDR1 as SEHNR and CDR2 as FQNEAQ (reference sequence). The CDR3 runs to 15 residues.